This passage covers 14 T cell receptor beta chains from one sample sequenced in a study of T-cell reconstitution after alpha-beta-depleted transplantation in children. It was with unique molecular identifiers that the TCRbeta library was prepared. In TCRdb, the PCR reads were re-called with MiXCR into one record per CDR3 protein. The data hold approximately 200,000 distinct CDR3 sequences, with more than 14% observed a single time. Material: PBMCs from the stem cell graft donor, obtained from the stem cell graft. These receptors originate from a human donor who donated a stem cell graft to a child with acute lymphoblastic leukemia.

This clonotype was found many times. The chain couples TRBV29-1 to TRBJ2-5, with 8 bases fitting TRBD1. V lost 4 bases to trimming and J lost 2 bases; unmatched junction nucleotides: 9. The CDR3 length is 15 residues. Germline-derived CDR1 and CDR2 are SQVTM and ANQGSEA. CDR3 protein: CSVVPGQGSQETQYF. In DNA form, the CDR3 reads TGCAGCGTTGTACCAGGACAGGGCTCACAAGAGACCCAGTACTTC. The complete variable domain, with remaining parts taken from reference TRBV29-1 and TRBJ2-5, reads SAVISQKPSRDICQRGTSLTIQCQVDSQVTMMFWYRQQPGQSLTLIATANQGSEATYESGFVIDKFPISRPNLTFSTLTVSNMSPEDSSIYLCSVVPGQGSQETQYFGPGTRLLVL.

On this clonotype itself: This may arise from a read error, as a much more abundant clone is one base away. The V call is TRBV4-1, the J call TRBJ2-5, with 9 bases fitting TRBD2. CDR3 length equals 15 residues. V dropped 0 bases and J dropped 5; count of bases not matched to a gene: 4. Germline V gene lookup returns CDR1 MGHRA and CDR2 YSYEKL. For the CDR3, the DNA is TGCGCCAGCAGCCAAGATGAGCGGGAGGTCGAGACCCAGTACTTC. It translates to CASSQDEREVETQYF.

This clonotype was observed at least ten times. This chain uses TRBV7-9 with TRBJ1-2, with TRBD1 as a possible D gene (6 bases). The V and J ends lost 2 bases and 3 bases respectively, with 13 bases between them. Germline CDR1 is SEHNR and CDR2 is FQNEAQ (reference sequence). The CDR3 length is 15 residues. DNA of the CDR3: TGTGCCAGCAGCTTATACAGGGAAGTTCACTATGGCTACACCTTC. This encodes CASSLYREVHYGYTF.

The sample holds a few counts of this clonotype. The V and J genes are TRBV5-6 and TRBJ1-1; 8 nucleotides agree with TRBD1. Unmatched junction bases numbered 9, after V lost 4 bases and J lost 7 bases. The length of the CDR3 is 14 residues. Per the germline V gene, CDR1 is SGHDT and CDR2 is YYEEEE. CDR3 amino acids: CASSRDQGAGEAFF. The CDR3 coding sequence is TGTGCCAGCAGCCGTGATCAGGGGGCCGGTGAAGCTTTCTTT.

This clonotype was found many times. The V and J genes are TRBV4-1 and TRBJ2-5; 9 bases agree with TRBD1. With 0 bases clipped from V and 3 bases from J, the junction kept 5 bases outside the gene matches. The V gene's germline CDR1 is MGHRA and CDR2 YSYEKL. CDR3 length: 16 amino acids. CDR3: CASSQETGQGKETQYF. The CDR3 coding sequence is TGCGCCAGCAGCCAAGAAACGGGACAGGGAAAAGAGACCCAGTACTTC.

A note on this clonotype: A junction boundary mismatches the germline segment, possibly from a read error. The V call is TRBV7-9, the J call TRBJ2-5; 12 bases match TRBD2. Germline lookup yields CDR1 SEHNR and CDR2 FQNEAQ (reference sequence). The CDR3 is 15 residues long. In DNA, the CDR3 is TGTGCCAGCAGCCTAGCGGGAGGGCCGAGGGAGACCCAGTACTTC. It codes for CASSLAGGPRETQYF.

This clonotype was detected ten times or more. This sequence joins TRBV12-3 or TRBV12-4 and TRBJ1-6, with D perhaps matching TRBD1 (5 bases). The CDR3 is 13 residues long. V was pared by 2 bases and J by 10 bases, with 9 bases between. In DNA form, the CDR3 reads TGTGCCAGCAGTTTAAGGGGTTACTCACCCCTCCACTTT. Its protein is CASSLRGYSPLHF.

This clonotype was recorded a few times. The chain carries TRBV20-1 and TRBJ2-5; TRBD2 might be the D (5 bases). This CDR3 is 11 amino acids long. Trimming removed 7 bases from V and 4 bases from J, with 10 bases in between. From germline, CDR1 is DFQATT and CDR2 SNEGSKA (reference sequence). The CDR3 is CSVDSAETQYF. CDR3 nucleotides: TGCAGTGTGGACTCGGCAGAGACCCAGTACTTC.

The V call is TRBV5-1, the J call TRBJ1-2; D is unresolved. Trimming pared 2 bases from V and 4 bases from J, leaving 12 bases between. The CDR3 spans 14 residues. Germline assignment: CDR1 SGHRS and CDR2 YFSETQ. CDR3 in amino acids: CASSLSAGAYGYTF. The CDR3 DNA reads TGCGCCAGCAGCTTATCTGCAGGAGCCTATGGCTACACCTTC. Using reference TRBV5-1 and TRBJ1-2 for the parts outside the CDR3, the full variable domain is KAGVTQTPRYLIKTRGQQVTLSCSPISGHRSVSWYQQTPGQGLQFLFEYFSETQRNKGNFPGRFSGRQFSNSRSEMNVSTLELGDSALYLCASSLSAGAYGYTFGSGTRLTVV.

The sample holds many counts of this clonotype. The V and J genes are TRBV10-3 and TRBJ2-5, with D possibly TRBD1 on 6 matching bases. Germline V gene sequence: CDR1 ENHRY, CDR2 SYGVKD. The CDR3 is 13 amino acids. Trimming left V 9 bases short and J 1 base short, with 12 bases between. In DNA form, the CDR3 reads TGTGCCATTAGCGACAGGTCCCAAGAGACCCAGTACTTC. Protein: CAISDRSQETQYF.

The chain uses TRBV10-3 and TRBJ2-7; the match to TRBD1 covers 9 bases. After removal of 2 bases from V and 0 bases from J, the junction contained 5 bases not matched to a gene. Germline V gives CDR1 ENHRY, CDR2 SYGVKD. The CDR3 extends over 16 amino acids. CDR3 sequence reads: CAISEPGQGTSYEQYF. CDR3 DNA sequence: TGTGCCATCAGTGAGCCCGGACAGGGGACCTCCTACGAGCAGTACTTC.

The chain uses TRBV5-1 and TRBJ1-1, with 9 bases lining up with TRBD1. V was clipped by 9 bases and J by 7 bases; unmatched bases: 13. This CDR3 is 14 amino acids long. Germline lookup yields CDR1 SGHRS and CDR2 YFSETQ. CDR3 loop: CATRSGTGFIEAFF. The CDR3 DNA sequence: TGCGCCACCCGCTCGGGGACAGGGTTCATTGAAGCTTTCTTT.

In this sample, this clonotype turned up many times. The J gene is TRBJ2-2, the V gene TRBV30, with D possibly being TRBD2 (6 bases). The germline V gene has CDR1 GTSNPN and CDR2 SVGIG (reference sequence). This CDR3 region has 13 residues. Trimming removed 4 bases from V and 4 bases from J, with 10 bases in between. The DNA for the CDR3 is TGTGCCTGGATAAAGGAGGGCACCGGGGAGCTGTTTTTT. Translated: CAWIKEGTGELFF.

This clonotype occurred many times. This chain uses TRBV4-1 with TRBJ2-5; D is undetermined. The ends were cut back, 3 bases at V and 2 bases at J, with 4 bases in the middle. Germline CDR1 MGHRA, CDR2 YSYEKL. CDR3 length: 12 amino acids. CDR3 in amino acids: CASSHLQETQYF. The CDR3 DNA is TGCGCCAGCAGCCACCTGCAAGAGACCCAGTACTTC.